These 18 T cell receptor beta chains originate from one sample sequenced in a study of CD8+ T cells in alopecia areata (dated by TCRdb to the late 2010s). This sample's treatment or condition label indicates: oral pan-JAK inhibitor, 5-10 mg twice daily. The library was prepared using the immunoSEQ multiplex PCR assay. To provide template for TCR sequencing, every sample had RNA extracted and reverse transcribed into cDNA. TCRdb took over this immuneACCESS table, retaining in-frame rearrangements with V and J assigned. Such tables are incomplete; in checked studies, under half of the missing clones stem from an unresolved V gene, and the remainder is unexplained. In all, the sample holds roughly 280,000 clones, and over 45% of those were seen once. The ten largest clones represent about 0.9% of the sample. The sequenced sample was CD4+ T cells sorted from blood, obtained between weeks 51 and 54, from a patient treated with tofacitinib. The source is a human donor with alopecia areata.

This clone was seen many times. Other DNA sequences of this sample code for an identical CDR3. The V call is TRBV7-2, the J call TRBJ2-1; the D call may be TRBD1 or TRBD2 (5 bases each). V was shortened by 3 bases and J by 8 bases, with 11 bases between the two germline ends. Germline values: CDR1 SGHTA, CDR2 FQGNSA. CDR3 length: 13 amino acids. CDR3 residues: CASSLGQRDEQFF. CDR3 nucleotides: TGTGCCAGCAGCTTGGGGCAGAGGGATGAGCAGTTCTTC.

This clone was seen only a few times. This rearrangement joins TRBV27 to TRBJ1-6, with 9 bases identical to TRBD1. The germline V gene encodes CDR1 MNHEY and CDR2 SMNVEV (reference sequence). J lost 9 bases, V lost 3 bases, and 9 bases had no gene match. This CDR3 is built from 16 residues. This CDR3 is CASSLFPTGGFSPLHF. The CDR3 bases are TGTGCCAGCAGTTTGTTCCCGACAGGGGGATTTTCACCCCTCCACTTT.

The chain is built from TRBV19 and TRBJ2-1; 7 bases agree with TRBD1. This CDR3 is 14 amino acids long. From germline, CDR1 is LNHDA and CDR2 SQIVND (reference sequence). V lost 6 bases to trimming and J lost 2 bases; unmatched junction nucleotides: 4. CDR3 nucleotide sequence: TGTGCCAGTAGGGGGGACAGAACCTACAATGAGCAGTTCTTC. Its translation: CASRGDRTYNEQFF. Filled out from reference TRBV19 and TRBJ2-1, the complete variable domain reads DGGITQSPKYLFRKEGQNVTLSCEQNLNHDAMYWYRQDPGQGLRLIYYSQIVNDFQKGDIAEGYSVSREKKESFPLTVTSAQKNPTAFYLCASRGDRTYNEQFFGPGTRLTVL.

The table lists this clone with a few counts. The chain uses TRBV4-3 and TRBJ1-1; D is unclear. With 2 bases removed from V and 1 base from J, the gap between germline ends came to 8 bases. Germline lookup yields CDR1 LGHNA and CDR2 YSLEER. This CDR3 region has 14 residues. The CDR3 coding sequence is TGCGCCAGCAGCCAAATCGGAAGGAACACTGAAGCTTTCTTT. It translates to CASSQIGRNTEAFF.

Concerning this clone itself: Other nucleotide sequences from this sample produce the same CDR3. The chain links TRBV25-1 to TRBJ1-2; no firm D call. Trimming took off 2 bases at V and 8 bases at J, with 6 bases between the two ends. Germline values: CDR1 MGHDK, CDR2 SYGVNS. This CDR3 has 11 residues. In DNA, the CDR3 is TGTGCCAGCAGTGAAATGGGAGGCTACACCTTC. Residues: CASSEMGGYTF.

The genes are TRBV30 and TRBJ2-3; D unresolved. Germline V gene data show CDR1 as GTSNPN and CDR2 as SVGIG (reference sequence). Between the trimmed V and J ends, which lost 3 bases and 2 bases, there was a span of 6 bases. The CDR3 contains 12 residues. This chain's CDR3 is CAWSHPTDTQYF. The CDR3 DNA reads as TGTGCCTGGAGCCATCCCACAGATACGCAGTATTTT.

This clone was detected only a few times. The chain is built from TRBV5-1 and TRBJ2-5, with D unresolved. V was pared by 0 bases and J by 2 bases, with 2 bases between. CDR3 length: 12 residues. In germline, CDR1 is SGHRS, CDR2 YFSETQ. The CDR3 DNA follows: TGCGCCAGCAGCTTGGTTCAAGAGACCCAGTACTTC. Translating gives CASSLVQETQYF.

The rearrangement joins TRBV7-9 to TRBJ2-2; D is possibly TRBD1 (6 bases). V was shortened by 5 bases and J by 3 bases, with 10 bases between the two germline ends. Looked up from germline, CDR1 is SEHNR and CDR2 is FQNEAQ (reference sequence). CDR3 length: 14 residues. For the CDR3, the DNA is TGTGCCAGCAGCCCATACAGGGACACCGGGGAGCTGTTTTTT. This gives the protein CASSPYRDTGELFF.

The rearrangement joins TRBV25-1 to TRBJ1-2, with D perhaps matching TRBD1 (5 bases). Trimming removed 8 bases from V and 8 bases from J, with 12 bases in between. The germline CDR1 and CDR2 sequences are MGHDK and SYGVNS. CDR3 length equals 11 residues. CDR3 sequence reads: CASSRGVGYTF. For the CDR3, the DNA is TGTGCCAGCTCCAGAGGGGTAGGCTACACCTTC.

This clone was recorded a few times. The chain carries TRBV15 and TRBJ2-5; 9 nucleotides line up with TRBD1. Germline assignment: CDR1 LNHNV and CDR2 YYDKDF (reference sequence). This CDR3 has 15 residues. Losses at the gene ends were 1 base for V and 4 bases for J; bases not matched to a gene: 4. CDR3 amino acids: CATSRGMDRGETQYF. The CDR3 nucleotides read TGTGCCACCAGCAGAGGCATGGACAGGGGAGAGACCCAGTACTTC.

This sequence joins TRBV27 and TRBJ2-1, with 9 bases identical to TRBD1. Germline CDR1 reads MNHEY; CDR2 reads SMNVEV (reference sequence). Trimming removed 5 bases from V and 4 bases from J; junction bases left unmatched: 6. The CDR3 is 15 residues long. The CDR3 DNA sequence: TGTGCCAGCAGTCCGGGGGACAGGGAATACAATGAGCAGTTCTTC. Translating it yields CASSPGDREYNEQFF.

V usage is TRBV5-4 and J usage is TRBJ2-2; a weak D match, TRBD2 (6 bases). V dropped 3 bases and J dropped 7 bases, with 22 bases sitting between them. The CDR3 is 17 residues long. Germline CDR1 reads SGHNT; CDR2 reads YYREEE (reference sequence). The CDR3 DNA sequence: TGTGCCAGCAGCTCCCGGAGGGGAAACTCCGAGAGCGGGGAGCTGTTTTTT. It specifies CASSSRRGNSESGELFF.

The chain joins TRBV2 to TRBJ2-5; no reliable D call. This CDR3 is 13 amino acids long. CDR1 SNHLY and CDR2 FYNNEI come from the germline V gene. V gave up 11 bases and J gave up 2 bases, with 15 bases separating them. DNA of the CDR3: TGTGCCGTGGCTGCGGACCTTCAAGAGACCCAGTACTTC. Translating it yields CAVAADLQETQYF.

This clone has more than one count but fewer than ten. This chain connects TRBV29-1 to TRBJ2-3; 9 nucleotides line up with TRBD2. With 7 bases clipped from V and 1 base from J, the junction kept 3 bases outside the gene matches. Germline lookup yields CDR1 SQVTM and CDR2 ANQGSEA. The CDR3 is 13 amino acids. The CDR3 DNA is TGCAGCGCTGTAGCGGGGGGCACAGATACGCAGTATTTT. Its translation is CSAVAGGTDTQYF.

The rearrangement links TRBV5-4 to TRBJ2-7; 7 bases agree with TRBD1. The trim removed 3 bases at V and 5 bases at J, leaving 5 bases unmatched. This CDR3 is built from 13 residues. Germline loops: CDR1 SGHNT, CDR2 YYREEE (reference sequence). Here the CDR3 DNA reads TGTGCCAGCAGCTCGACAGGGAGAGACGAGCAGTACTTC. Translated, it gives CASSSTGRDEQYF.

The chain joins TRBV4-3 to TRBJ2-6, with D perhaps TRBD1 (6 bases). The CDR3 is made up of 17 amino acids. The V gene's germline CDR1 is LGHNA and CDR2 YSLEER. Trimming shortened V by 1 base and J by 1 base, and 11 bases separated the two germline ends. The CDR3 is CASSQVGGQSGANVLTF. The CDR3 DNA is TGCGCCAGCAGCCAAGTTGGGGGCCAGTCTGGGGCCAACGTCCTGACTTTC.

CDR3 amino acids: CASSLGQGATGETQYF. CDR3 nucleotides: TGCGCCAGCAGCCTGGGACAGGGGGCTACGGGGGAGACCCAGTACTTC. The J gene is TRBJ2-5, the V gene TRBV5-1; TRBD1 agrees at 12 bases. With 4 bases clipped from V and 5 bases from J, the junction kept 9 bases outside the gene matches. Germline-derived CDR1 and CDR2 are SGHRS and YFSETQ. This CDR3 comprises 16 residues.

CDR3 amino acids: CASSTYNEQFF. The CDR3 nucleotides are TGTGCCAGCAGTACATACAATGAGCAGTTCTTC. The chain uses TRBV6-5 and TRBJ2-1, with D uncertain. Trimming took 5 bases from V and 4 from J, leaving 3 bases between them. Germline CDR1 MNHEY, CDR2 SVGAGI. The CDR3 is 11 residues long.